The rows below give T cell receptor beta chains drawn from one sample of a study of identical twins. Using its own MiXCR run on the 5' RACE reads, TCRdb lists one record per CDR3 protein. The sample records 570,000 or so distinct CDR3 sequences, 7.5% to 10% being singletons. The same data also contributed to another study, on yellow fever vaccine responses in identical twins.

The sample consisted of PBMCs. Source of these receptors: a woman between 18 and 29 years old in good health. Each CDR3 is given with its conserved first and last residue. Fields, in order: V gene, D gene, J gene, clone size, CDR3 DNA, CDR3 protein. The D gene is left open where the match is weak. Rows may omit the clone size; those that give it use once, few, many or a size class.

>TRBV19|NA|TRBJ1-5|few
TGTGCCAGTAGTATGGGAAGAGCAAATCAGCCCCAGCATTTT
CASSMGRANQPQHF
>TRBV28|NA|TRBJ2-1|many
TGTGCCAGCAGTAGGAGGAATGAGCAGTTCTTC
CASSRRNEQFF
>TRBV10-3|TRBD1|TRBJ2-6|few
TGTGCCATCAGTGAGGACAGGGGGCGCGTTGGGGCCAACGTCCTGACTTTC
CAISEDRGRVGANVLTF
>TRBV6-1|NA|TRBJ2-5|NA
TGTGCCAGCAGGGCTGTAGGGGCTGAGACCCAGTACTTC
CASRAVGAETQYF
>TRBV6-2/TRBV6-3|NA|TRBJ2-7|NA
TGTGCCAGCAGAGCCCCCCGGGGGCTAATGAGCTCCTACGAGCAGTACTTC
CASRAPRGLMSSYEQYF
>TRBV14|NA|TRBJ2-7|many
TGTGCCAGCAGCCAAGAAGTACGGGGATCCTACGAGCAGTACTTC
CASSQEVRGSYEQYF
>TRBV3-1|TRBD2|TRBJ2-5|NA
TGTACCTGCTGTCCCCAACCTTTCCTAGCGGGGATTCAAGAGACCCAGTACTTC
CTCCPQPFLAGIQETQYF
>TRBV25-1|NA|TRBJ2-1|few
TGTGCCAGCAGTGCATGGACAGTTTACAATGAGCAGTTCTTC
CASSAWTVYNEQFF
>TRBV29-1|NA|TRBJ2-7|NA
TGCAGCGTTGTTTTGGGGACGAGCGTCATCGACGAGCAGTACTTC
CSVVLGTSVIDEQYF
>TRBV27|NA|TRBJ1-2|NA
TGTGCCAGCAGTTTAAGTATTTTCTATGGCTACACCTTC
CASSLSIFYGYTF
>TRBV5-6|TRBD1|TRBJ2-5|many
TGTGCCAGCAGCACGGACAGGGATGGAGAGACCCAGTACTTC
CASSTDRDGETQYF